The 6 T cell receptor beta chains listed next were all sequenced from one sample in a study of read filtering for tumor transcriptome and immune sequencing. From approximately 430 ng of RNA, a library with molecular barcoded alpha/delta and beta/gamma adaptors was made. TCRdb analysed the reads with MiXCR anew, one entry per CDR3 protein. Here the sample spans approximately 45,000 distinct CDR3 sequences, roughly a fifth being singletons. Material for sequencing was a population of CD138-negative cells sorted from bone marrow. Receptors originate from a donor older than 35 with multiple myeloma.

This clonotype has more than one count but fewer than ten. The J gene is TRBJ1-5, the V gene TRBV20-1; no firm D call. Trimming left V 6 bases short and J 1 base short, with 10 bases between. The CDR3 contains 13 residues. Per germline, CDR1 DFQATT and CDR2 SNEGSKA (reference sequence). The chain's CDR3 is CSAKDTSNQPQHF. The CDR3 DNA reads TGCAGTGCCAAAGACACCAGCAATCAGCCCCAGCATTTT.

This clonotype was recorded only once. The missing conserved phenylalanine or tryptophan at the end of this CDR3 makes a read error likely. V usage is TRBV6-5 and J usage is TRBJ1-1, with D maybe TRBD1 (6 bases). CDR3 length: 18 amino acids. Germline V lookup: CDR1 MNHEY, CDR2 SVGAGI. Written as DNA, the CDR3 is TGTGCCAGCAGTTATATGGGGACACAGGGAAAGTTGAACACTGTAGCTTTCCTT. Encoded protein: CASSYMGTQGKLNTVAFL.

Comment on this clonotype: A read error may be the cause here, since a much bigger clone is one base away. The genes are TRBV10-3 and TRBJ1-1, with TRBD1 matching over 8 bases. CDR3 length: 14 amino acids. The germline CDR1 and CDR2 sequences are ENHRY and SYGVKD. CDR3 sequence reads: CAIRMQGADTEALF. Written as DNA, the CDR3 is TGTGCCATCAGGATGCAGGGGGCGGACACTGAAGCTCTCTTT.

This clonotype was detected ten times or more. The chain links TRBV12-3 or TRBV12-4 to TRBJ2-4; 8 bases map to TRBD1. The CDR3 is 13 residues long. Unmatched junction bases numbered 4, after V lost 4 bases and J lost 8 bases. Here the CDR3 reads CASSSGGEDIQYF. The CDR3 DNA reads as TGTGCCAGCAGTTCAGGGGGCGAGGACATTCAGTACTTC.

This clonotype was counted many times. The J gene is TRBJ2-1, the V gene TRBV29-1; 8 bases match TRBD2. The CDR3 totals 14 residues. CDR1 and CDR2 from the germline V gene are SQVTM and ANQGSEA. V was clipped by 2 bases and J by 8 bases; unmatched bases: 8. In DNA form, the CDR3 reads TGCAGCGTTGAACAGGGTAGCGGGAAGGATGAGCAGTTCTTC. Translated: CSVEQGSGKDEQFF.

Ten or more counts support this clonotype. The rearrangement links TRBV29-1 to TRBJ2-7, with D possibly being TRBD2 (6 bases). The germline gives CDR1 SQVTM, CDR2 ANQGSEA. The CDR3 contains 15 residues. V was shortened by 0 bases and J by 1 base, with 13 bases between the two germline ends. The CDR3 is CSVEDGRESSYEQYF. The DNA of the CDR3 is TGCAGCGTTGAAGATGGTCGGGAGTCGTCCTACGAGCAGTACTTC.